These T cell receptor beta chains were read from a single sample in a study of breast tumors, draining lymph nodes, adjacent tissues. TCRdb reprocessed the multiplex PCR reads with MiXCR, giving one entry per CDR3 protein. This table has 180,000 or so distinct CDR3 sequences, around 33% appearing once. Sequenced input: axillary lymph node tissue. The receptor set was obtained from a female donor with breast cancer. Some clones in this sample may be carry-over from other donors' samples. The CDR3 runs from the conserved cysteine through the conserved F or W. D genes are given only for firm matches. For some rows the clone size is stated as once, few or many, or as a class when expanded; others skip it.

size: many; J: TRBJ2-5; D: .; V: TRBV12-3/TRBV12-4; DNA: TGTGCCAGCAGTTCGAGGGGGGGCCGGGAGACCCAGTACTTC; CDR3: CASSSRGGRETQYF
size: many; J: TRBJ2-1; D: .; V: TRBV7-8; DNA: TGTGCCAGCAGAAAAAGTGAAGGCAACGATGAGCAGTTCTTC; CDR3: CASRKSEGNDEQFF
size: many; J: TRBJ1-2; D: .; V: TRBV10-1; DNA: TGCGCCAGCAGTGAAGGGCAAATCTATGGCTACACCTTC; CDR3: CASSEGQIYGYTF
size: many; J: TRBJ2-5; D: .; V: TRBV30; DNA: TGTGCCTGGAGTCCGGACCCTGGGGGAGAGACCCAGTACTTC; CDR3: CAWSPDPGGETQYF
size: .; J: TRBJ2-6; D: .; V: TRBV6-5; DNA: TGTGCCAGCAGTTACTGGACAGTCAGCTCGGGCGGGGCTGGGGCCAACGTCCTGACTTTC; CDR3: CASSYWTVSSGGAGANVLTF
size: once; J: TRBJ1-4; D: TRBD1; V: TRBV5-1; DNA: TGCGCCAGCAGCTGGGACAGGATTAATGAAAAACTGTTTTTT; CDR3: CASSWDRINEKLFF
size: .; J: TRBJ2-5; D: TRBD2; V: TRBV7-9; DNA: TGTGCCAGCAGCTTAGGGCTAGCGGGGGGGCTTCGTCGGGAGACCCAGTACTTC; CDR3: CASSLGLAGGLRRETQYF
size: many; J: TRBJ1-2; D: .; V: TRBV5-1; DNA: TGCGCCAGCAGCCAGGATGGGGCGTATGGAGGGTACACCTTC; CDR3: CASSQDGAYGGYTF
size: many; J: TRBJ2-3; D: TRBD2; V: TRBV20-1; DNA: TGCAGTGCGAGACCTTCCGGACTAGCGGGAGGGCGCCAAGATACGCAGTATTTT; CDR3: CSARPSGLAGGRQDTQYF
size: many; J: TRBJ2-7; D: TRBD1; V: TRBV9; DNA: TGTGCCAGCAGCCTCGGGACAGGGGGCAACGAGCAGTACTTC; CDR3: CASSLGTGGNEQYF
size: many; J: TRBJ1-2; D: .; V: TRBV19; DNA: TGTGCCAGTAGTATGAGGGGAGTTGGCTACACCTTC; CDR3: CASSMRGVGYTF
size: many; J: TRBJ1-5; D: TRBD1; V: TRBV19; DNA: TGTGCCAGTAGTTCCGACAGGGCTAGCAATCAGCCCCAGCATTTT; CDR3: CASSSDRASNQPQHF
size: .; J: TRBJ2-2; D: .; V: TRBV25-1; DNA: TGTGCCAGCAGTGGGACCACTAGTGGCGTCTGGGGCACCGGGGAGCTGTTTTTT; CDR3: CASSGTTSGVWGTGELFF
size: many; J: TRBJ2-5; D: .; V: TRBV19; DNA: TGTGCCAGTAGTATGGGGGGGGCCGCCGGGACCCAGTACTTC; CDR3: CASSMGGAAGTQYF
size: many; J: TRBJ2-3; D: .; V: TRBV12-3/TRBV12-4; DNA: TGTGCCAGCAGTTTCGGTCTAGCTCTGTCCGATACGCAGTATTTT; CDR3: CASSFGLALSDTQYF
size: .; J: TRBJ1-1; D: .; V: TRBV7-8; DNA: TGTGCCGGCAGCATACCGACAGCGACGGGGACTGAAGCTTTCTTT; CDR3: CAGSIPTATGTEAFF
size: many; J: TRBJ2-7; D: .; V: TRBV6-1; DNA: TGTGCCAGCAGTGAATACCGGGTTCCGTCCTACGAGCAGTACTTC; CDR3: CASSEYRVPSYEQYF
size: few; J: TRBJ2-7; D: .; V: TRBV6-5; DNA: TGTGCCAGCAGTCACGGCAGGCTGCAGTACTTC; CDR3: CASSHGRLQYF
size: many; J: TRBJ1-2; D: TRBD1; V: TRBV28; DNA: TGTGCCTATGCGGACAGGTACTATGGCTACACCTTC; CDR3: CAYADRYYGYTF
size: once; J: TRBJ2-7; D: .; V: TRBV7-6; DNA: TGTGCCAGCAGCATGATGAGGGGTGGCGAGCAGTACTTC; CDR3: CASSMMRGGEQYF
size: many; J: TRBJ2-5; D: .; V: TRBV6-1; DNA: TGTGCCAGCAGTCCCTCCGGACTCTCGCGGGAGACCCAGTACTTC; CDR3: CASSPSGLSRETQYF
size: .; J: TRBJ2-5; D: .; V: TRBV6-1; DNA: TGTGCCAGCAGTGAAGCATCAATAGCGGCTATTTCCCAGTACTTC; CDR3: CASSEASIAAISQYF
size: .; J: TRBJ2-2; D: TRBD2; V: TRBV20-1; DNA: TGCAGTGCTTCTAAAAGCGGGGGGCTGACCACCGGGGAGCAGTTTTTT; CDR3: CSASKSGGLTTGEQFF
size: many; J: TRBJ1-5; D: TRBD1; V: TRBV24-1; DNA: TGTGCCACCAGTGACGAGACAGGGAATCAGCCCCAGCATTTT; CDR3: CATSDETGNQPQHF
size: once; J: TRBJ1-2; D: .; V: TRBV4-1; DNA: TGCGCCAGCAGCCATAGGACTCCTGAGGGCTACACCTTC; CDR3: CASSHRTPEGYTF
size: .; J: TRBJ1-1; D: .; V: TRBV20-1; DNA: TGCAGTGCTATGGTGGGCGGGACGGGGAACACTGAAGCTTTCTTT; CDR3: CSAMVGGTGNTEAFF
size: .; J: TRBJ2-7; D: .; V: TRBV28; DNA: TGTGCCAGCGGAGGGGGGACTCACGCATACGAGCAGTACTTC; CDR3: CASGGGTHAYEQYF
size: .; J: TRBJ1-1; D: .; V: TRBV6-5; DNA: TGTGCCAGCAGTTACTCGATTCTCGCGGGCACTGAAGCTTTCTTT; CDR3: CASSYSILAGTEAFF
size: .; J: TRBJ1-5; D: .; V: TRBV7-8; DNA: TGTGCCACAAAGCTTATGGGAAGGGTCGAGCAGCCCCAGCATTTT; CDR3: CATKLMGRVEQPQHF
size: many; J: TRBJ2-1; D: .; V: TRBV7-7; DNA: TGTGCTAGCAGCCCTGGGGCCCCGAATGAGCAGTTCTTC; CDR3: CASSPGAPNEQFF
size: many; J: TRBJ2-1; D: .; V: TRBV24-1; DNA: TGTGCCACCAGTGGTCCTCCCCGGCGCAGCGAGATTAACAATGAGCAGTTCTTC; CDR3: CATSGPPRRSEINNEQFF
size: many; J: TRBJ1-3; D: .; V: TRBV7-9; DNA: TGTGCCAGCAGCCATCTACAGGGAAGAGGTGGAAACACCATATATTTT; CDR3: CASSHLQGRGGNTIYF
size: many; J: TRBJ1-2; D: .; V: TRBV5-6; DNA: TGTGCCAGCAGCTTGGAAAGGACAGCTTTAAACTATGGCTACACCTTC; CDR3: CASSLERTALNYGYTF
size: .; J: TRBJ2-7; D: TRBD1; V: TRBV6-4; DNA: TGTGCCAGCAGGCAGGGGGCCAAGTGGTACGAGCAGTACTTC; CDR3: CASRQGAKWYEQYF
size: .; J: TRBJ2-3; D: .; V: TRBV7-2; DNA: TGTGCCAGCAGCTTTGTTAGCGGATCCTACAATGAGCAGTATTTT; CDR3: CASSFVSGSYNEQYF
size: few; J: TRBJ1-1; D: .; V: TRBV11-2; DNA: TGTGCCAGCAGCTTAATCGACAAGGCGAGAGCTTTCTTT; CDR3: CASSLIDKARAFF
size: .; J: TRBJ1-4; D: .; V: TRBV2; DNA: TGTGCCAGCAGGGGGGGGAGCGCAACTAATGAAAAACTGTTTTTT; CDR3: CASRGGSATNEKLFF
size: .; J: TRBJ2-1; D: TRBD2; V: TRBV20-1; DNA: TGCAGTGCCCTATTTGGACTAGCGGACAATGAGCAGTTCTTC; CDR3: CSALFGLADNEQFF
size: many; J: TRBJ1-5; D: TRBD1; V: TRBV20-1; DNA: TGCAGTGCTTCAGGGGGGAATCAGCCCCAGCATTTT; CDR3: CSASGGNQPQHF
size: few; J: TRBJ2-7; D: .; V: TRBV28; DNA: TGTGCCAGCAGTTTCGGGGGCCGCGGCCTCGAGCAGTACTTC; CDR3: CASSFGGRGLEQYF
size: many; J: TRBJ1-2; D: .; V: TRBV7-9; DNA: TGTGCCAGCAGCTTAGGGTACAGGGAGGTCGATGGCTACACCTTC; CDR3: CASSLGYREVDGYTF
size: .; J: TRBJ2-5; D: TRBD2; V: TRBV9; DNA: TGTGCCAGCAGCGTCCTAGCGGGGGTAGAGACCCAGTACTTC; CDR3: CASSVLAGVETQYF
size: .; J: TRBJ1-5; D: .; V: TRBV5-1; DNA: TGCGCCAGCAGCTCCTGGGAGGGCGACCAGCCCCAGCATTTT; CDR3: CASSSWEGDQPQHF
size: .; J: TRBJ2-7; D: .; V: TRBV2; DNA: TGTGCCAGCACCGGCACGTTCTCCTACGAGCAGTACTTC; CDR3: CASTGTFSYEQYF
size: many; J: TRBJ2-3; D: .; V: TRBV18; DNA: TGTGCCAGCTCGCCTCGGGGGGCGACTAGCACAGATACGCAGTATTTT; CDR3: CASSPRGATSTDTQYF
size: few; J: TRBJ1-1; D: .; V: TRBV10-2; DNA: TGCGCCAGCAGTGGTATCTGGAACACTGAAGCTTTCTTT; CDR3: CASSGIWNTEAFF
size: medium-sized; J: TRBJ2-7; D: TRBD2; V: TRBV5-1; DNA: TGCGCCAGCACCTCGGGAGGGGCGAGGTACGAGCAGTACTTC; CDR3: CASTSGGARYEQYF
size: many; J: TRBJ2-1; D: .; V: TRBV5-4; DNA: TGTGCCAGCAGCTCCACAACTAGGTCGGTCGGTGGTGAGCAGTTCTTC; CDR3: CASSSTTRSVGGEQFF
size: .; J: TRBJ1-3; D: .; V: TRBV5-4; DNA: TGTGCCAGCAGCTTCCGGGACGGAAACACCATATATTTT; CDR3: CASSFRDGNTIYF
size: few; J: TRBJ1-2; D: TRBD1; V: TRBV6-1; DNA: TGTGCCAGCAGTCCCTGGACAGGGGGCCACTATGGCTACACCTTC; CDR3: CASSPWTGGHYGYTF
size: many; J: TRBJ2-3; D: .; V: TRBV11-2; DNA: TGTGCCAGCAGGCAGAGCGGGACACTGACAGATACGCAGTATTTT; CDR3: CASRQSGTLTDTQYF
size: once; J: TRBJ2-3; D: .; V: TRBV4-1; DNA: TGCGCCAGCAGCCAAGAGGGGCCGACAGGGATGGGGGTCGGGGGTAGCACAGATACGCAGTATTTT; CDR3: CASSQEGPTGMGVGGSTDTQYF
size: many; J: TRBJ2-5; D: TRBD2; V: TRBV20-1; DNA: TGCAGTGCTAGACGGGGGGGCCCTGAGACCCAGTACTTC; CDR3: CSARRGGPETQYF
size: many; J: TRBJ1-3; D: TRBD1; V: TRBV5-6; DNA: TGTGCCAGCAGATACACAGGGGGCGCCGGAAACACCATATATTTT; CDR3: CASRYTGGAGNTIYF
size: many; J: TRBJ2-7; D: .; V: TRBV6-5; DNA: TGTGCCAGCAGTTACGCCGTAGGGGGGAGGCGCGTGTACTTC; CDR3: CASSYAVGGRRVYF
size: many; J: TRBJ1-2; D: .; V: TRBV7-2; DNA: TGTGCCAGCAGCTTATTTCCGGGCGAGAACTATGGCTACACCTTC; CDR3: CASSLFPGENYGYTF
size: many; J: TRBJ2-5; D: .; V: TRBV7-6; DNA: TGTGCCAGCAGCCGTTATAGGAACACCCAAGAGACCCAGTACTTC; CDR3: CASSRYRNTQETQYF
size: many; J: TRBJ2-6; D: .; V: TRBV5-1; DNA: TGCGCCAGCAGCTTCTCTCTGACTGGGGCCAACGTCCTGACTTTC; CDR3: CASSFSLTGANVLTF